The rows below give T cell receptor beta chains drawn from one sample of a study of shared T cell receptors in the human thymus. This table comes from immunoSEQ multiplex PCR, and its TCRdb copy is limited to in-frame clones, with some not included. The table shows under 850,000 clones, with roughly 88% occurring only once. This sample also belongs to another study, concerning human thymus T cells.

Sequencing was done on a sample of thymocytes. Receptors were obtained from a boy younger than two with a congenital heart defect. The CDR3 runs from the conserved cysteine through the conserved F or W. D genes are given only for firm matches. Size tells how often a clone was seen (once, few, many) or the class of an expanded clone, and some rows leave it out.

size	V	J	D	CDR3	DNA
.	TRBV4-1	TRBJ2-1	TRBD2	CASSRTSGRAGEQFF	TGCGCCAGCAGCCGGACTAGCGGGAGGGCCGGTGAGCAGTTCTTC
.	TRBV6-1	TRBJ1-1	TRBD1	CASSEKGQGANRNTEAFF	TGTGCCAGCAGTGAAAAGGGGCAGGGGGCTAATAGGAACACTGAAGCTTTCTTT
.	TRBV7-2	TRBJ1-1	.	CASSMGATEAFF	TGTGCCAGCAGCATGGGGGCCACTGAAGCTTTCTTT
.	TRBV4-3	TRBJ2-7	TRBD2	CASSQETSGLHYSYEQYF	TGCGCCAGCAGCCAAGAGACTAGCGGGCTCCATTACTCCTACGAGCAGTACTTC
few	TRBV19	TRBJ1-1	.	CASSEGNTEAFF	TGTGCCAGTAGTGAGGGAAACACTGAAGCTTTCTTT
.	TRBV13	TRBJ2-1	.	CASSLDTESKGEDEQFF	TGTGCCAGCAGCTTAGATACCGAGAGCAAGGGGGAAGATGAGCAGTTCTTC
.	TRBV20-1	TRBJ1-2	.	CSINGYTF	TGCAGTATAAATGGCTACACCTTC
.	TRBV10-3	TRBJ1-2	.	CAILRREQGGYGYTF	TGTGCCATTCTGCGCCGCGAGCAGGGTGGCTATGGCTACACCTTC
.	TRBV30	TRBJ1-1	TRBD1	CAWRLRDRGHTEAFF	TGTGCCTGGAGGCTCCGGGACAGGGGCCACACTGAAGCTTTCTTT
.	TRBV9	TRBJ2-3	TRBD2	CASSAGTSGAPSTDTQYF	TGTGCCAGCAGCGCCGGGACTAGCGGGGCCCCTAGCACAGATACGCAGTATTTT
.	TRBV28	TRBJ1-2	TRBD1	CASRRTGGTTDGYTF	TGTGCCAGCAGGAGGACAGGGGGGACCACGGATGGCTACACCTTC
.	TRBV15	TRBJ2-3	.	CATRQGAGGPDTQYF	TGTGCCACCCGTCAGGGGGCGGGAGGGCCCGATACGCAGTATTTT
once	TRBV6-5	TRBJ2-1	.	CASSYRRGTRDNEQFF	TGTGCCAGCAGTTACCGCCGCGGTACCCGGGACAATGAGCAGTTCTTC
.	TRBV7-9	TRBJ2-5	TRBD1	CASSLGTGEGETQYF	TGTGCCAGCAGCCTCGGGACAGGGGAGGGGGAGACCCAGTACTTC
.	TRBV6-6	TRBJ1-2	.	CASSYESGNYGYTF	TGTGCCAGCAGTTACGAATCAGGGAACTATGGCTACACCTTC
.	TRBV19	TRBJ2-5	TRBD2	CASSKGVASGIETQYF	TGTGCCAGTAGTAAAGGGGTGGCTAGCGGGATAGAGACCCAGTACTTC
.	TRBV2	TRBJ1-5	TRBD1	CASSEGGQGGNQPQHF	TGTGCCAGCAGCGAAGGGGGACAGGGAGGCAATCAGCCCCAGCATTTT
.	TRBV5-1	TRBJ2-7	TRBD2	CASSFGLAGGPGYEQYF	TGCGCCAGCAGCTTCGGACTAGCGGGAGGGCCCGGTTACGAGCAGTACTTC
.	TRBV9	TRBJ2-5	TRBD1	CASSMRGQGEGETQYF	TGTGCCAGCAGCATGCGGGGACAGGGGGAGGGAGAGACCCAGTACTTC
.	TRBV4-2	TRBJ2-1	TRBD2	CASSQGRTSSSYNEQFF	TGTGCCAGCAGCCAAGGGCGGACTAGCAGCTCCTACAATGAGCAGTTCTTC
.	TRBV9	TRBJ1-4	.	CASSASRQGSNEKLFF	TGTGCCAGCAGCGCGTCAAGGCAGGGGTCAAATGAAAAACTGTTTTTT
.	TRBV2	TRBJ2-5	TRBD2	CASSEASLAGVGGETQYF	TGTGCCAGCAGTGAAGCTTCCCTAGCGGGAGTTGGGGGGGAGACCCAGTACTTC
.	TRBV12-5	TRBJ2-2	TRBD1	CASGQGVYTGELFF	TGTGCTAGTGGTCAGGGGGTGTACACCGGGGAGCTGTTTTTT
.	TRBV27	TRBJ1-2	TRBD1	CASRQGANGYTF	TGTGCCAGCAGACAGGGGGCAAATGGCTACACCTTC
.	TRBV7-9	TRBJ2-4	.	CASSGNPPGTKLAKNIQYF	TGTGCCAGCAGCGGGAACCCTCCCGGGACAAAGTTAGCCAAAAACATTCAGTACTTC
.	TRBV5-1	TRBJ1-1	.	CASSADSTEAFF	TGCGCCAGCAGCGCTGACAGCACTGAAGCTTTCTTT
.	TRBV6-1	TRBJ1-4	.	CASSESTGWLKLFF	TGTGCCAGCAGTGAAAGCACAGGGTGGCTAAAACTGTTTTTT
.	TRBV27	TRBJ2-1	TRBD2	CASSLYWSGRKLYEQFF	TGTGCCAGCAGTTTATACTGGAGCGGGAGGAAGTTGTATGAGCAGTTCTTC
.	TRBV6-9	TRBJ2-2	.	CASSYPELFF	TGTGCCAGCAGTTATCCTGAGCTGTTTTTT
.	TRBV4-2	TRBJ1-1	.	CASSPAAGGPEAFF	TGTGCCAGCAGCCCCGCCGCCGGGGGTCCCGAAGCTTTCTTT
.	TRBV28	TRBJ2-7	.	CGVLASSYEQYF	TGTGGGGTACTAGCTAGCTCCTACGAGCAGTACTTC
.	TRBV19	TRBJ2-7	.	CASSIVEGDEQYF	TGTGCCAGTAGTATAGTGGAGGGAGACGAGCAGTACTTC
.	TRBV18	TRBJ2-3	.	CASSPGKQGLGSTDTQYF	TGTGCCAGCTCACCGGGGAAACAGGGTTTAGGGAGCACAGATACGCAGTATTTT
.	TRBV7-9	TRBJ2-6	.	CASSLVHRNSGANVLTF	TGTGCCAGCAGCTTAGTTCACAGGAACTCTGGGGCCAACGTCCTGACTTTC
.	TRBV29-1	TRBJ2-6	TRBD1	CSASLQGADLGANVLTF	TGCAGCGCCTCTCTACAGGGGGCGGACCTTGGGGCCAACGTCCTGACTTTC
.	TRBV4-3	TRBJ2-2	TRBD1	CASSQTSRDRLFTGELFF	TGCGCCAGCAGCCAAACTTCCCGGGACAGGTTATTCACCGGGGAGCTGTTTTTT
.	TRBV6-6	TRBJ1-1	.	CASSSPLEAREAFF	TGTGCCAGCAGTTCCCCATTGGAGGCGAGAGAAGCTTTCTTT
.	TRBV13	TRBJ2-1	TRBD2	CASSLAGTSGLTTYNEQFF	TGTGCCAGCAGCTTAGCGGGCACTAGCGGGCTGACCACTTACAATGAGCAGTTCTTC
.	TRBV6-1	TRBJ1-2	.	CASSEAGRGSYGYTF	TGTGCCAGCAGTGAAGCGGGTCGGGGGAGCTATGGCTACACCTTC
.	TRBV5-1	TRBJ2-5	.	CASSRGETQYF	TGCGCCAGCAGCCGAGGAGAGACCCAGTACTTC
.	TRBV7-7	TRBJ2-2	.	CASSSGLPGGGELFF	TGTGCTAGCAGCAGTGGCCTCCCGGGTGGCGGGGAGCTGTTTTTT
.	TRBV19	TRBJ2-1	TRBD2	CASSPSGSSGEQFF	TGTGCCAGTAGTCCAAGCGGGAGTAGTGGTGAGCAGTTCTTC
.	TRBV6-1	TRBJ1-1	.	CASNGQMNTEAFF	TGTGCCAGCAACGGACAAATGAACACTGAAGCTTTCTTT
.	TRBV4-2	TRBJ2-5	TRBD2	CASSQDRLVRGLAQETQYF	TGTGCCAGCAGCCAAGATAGGTTGGTGCGGGGACTAGCCCAAGAGACCCAGTACTTC
.	TRBV5-7	TRBJ1-1	.	CASSFGAFF	TGTGCCAGCAGCTTCGGAGCTTTCTTT
.	TRBV9	TRBJ2-3	TRBD1	CASSVTPRTGGIDTQYF	TGTGCCAGCAGCGTGACCCCCCGGACAGGGGGGATAGATACGCAGTATTTT
.	TRBV19	TRBJ2-3	TRBD1	CASSLRTGGITDTQYF	TGTGCCAGTAGTCTCAGGACAGGGGGAATTACAGATACGCAGTATTTT
.	TRBV13	TRBJ2-2	TRBD2	CASSTPLLREGGTGELFF	TGTGCCAGCAGCACCCCATTACTGCGGGAGGGCGGCACCGGGGAGCTGTTTTTT
.	TRBV28	TRBJ2-1	TRBD2	CASVPTQSPGLADNEQFF	TGTGCCAGCGTTCCTACCCAGTCCCCGGGACTAGCGGACAATGAGCAGTTCTTC
.	TRBV7-4	TRBJ2-5	.	CASSSPANGRETQYF	TGTGCCAGCAGCTCACCAGCGAACGGTAGGGAGACCCAGTACTTC
.	TRBV19	TRBJ2-7	TRBD1	CASSRDSASYEQYF	TGTGCCAGTAGTAGGGACAGCGCCTCCTACGAGCAGTACTTC
.	TRBV28	TRBJ2-1	TRBD2	CASRPLLAGGLGNEQFF	TGTGCCAGCAGACCCCTACTAGCGGGAGGATTGGGCAATGAGCAGTTCTTC
.	TRBV5-6	TRBJ2-7	.	CASSLLASYEQYF	TGTGCCAGCAGCTTGCTCGCCTCCTACGAGCAGTACTTC
.	TRBV7-2	TRBJ2-2	.	CASSPKLLIGELFF	TGTGCCAGCAGCCCAAAGTTACTAATCGGGGAGCTGTTTTTT
few	TRBV28	TRBJ1-3	.	CASKHSGNTIYF	TGTGCCAGCAAGCATTCTGGAAACACCATATATTTT
few	TRBV13	TRBJ2-2	TRBD2	CASSLWASGRSVEAGELFF	TGTGCCAGCAGCTTATGGGCTAGCGGGAGGTCAGTGGAAGCCGGGGAGCTGTTTTTT